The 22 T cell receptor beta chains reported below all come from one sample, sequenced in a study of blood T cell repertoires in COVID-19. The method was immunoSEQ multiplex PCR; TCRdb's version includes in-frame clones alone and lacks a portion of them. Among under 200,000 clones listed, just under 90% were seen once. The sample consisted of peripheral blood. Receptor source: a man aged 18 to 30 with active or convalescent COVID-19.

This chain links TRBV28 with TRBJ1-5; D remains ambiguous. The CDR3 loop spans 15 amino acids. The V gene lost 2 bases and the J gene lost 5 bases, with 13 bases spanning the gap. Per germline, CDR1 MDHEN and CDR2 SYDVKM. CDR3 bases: TGTGCCAGCAGTTTAGGGAGGCGAGGAGATCAGCCCCAGCATTTT. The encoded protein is CASSLGRRGDQPQHF.

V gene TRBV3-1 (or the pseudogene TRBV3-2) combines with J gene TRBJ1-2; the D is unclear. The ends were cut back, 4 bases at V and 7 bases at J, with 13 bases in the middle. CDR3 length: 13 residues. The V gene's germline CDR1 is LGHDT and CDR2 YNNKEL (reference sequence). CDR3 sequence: CASSPLKSGGYTF. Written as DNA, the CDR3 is TGTGCCAGCAGCCCGCTGAAGTCGGGTGGCTACACCTTC.

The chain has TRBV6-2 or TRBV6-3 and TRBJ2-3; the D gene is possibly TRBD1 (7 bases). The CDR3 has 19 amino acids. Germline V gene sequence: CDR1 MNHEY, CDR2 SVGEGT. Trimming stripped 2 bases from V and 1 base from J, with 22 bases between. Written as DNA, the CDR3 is TGTGCCAGCAGTTACGCCGGCGGGACAGCGAAAAACGGCACAGATACGCAGTATTTT. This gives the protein CASSYAGGTAKNGTDTQYF.

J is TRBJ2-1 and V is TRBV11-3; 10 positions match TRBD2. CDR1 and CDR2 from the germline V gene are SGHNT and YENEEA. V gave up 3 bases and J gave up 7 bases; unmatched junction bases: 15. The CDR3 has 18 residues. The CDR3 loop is CASSLEGPPSGSVNEQFF. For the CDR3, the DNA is TGTGCCAGCAGCTTGGAGGGGCCGCCTAGCGGGAGTGTGAATGAGCAGTTCTTC. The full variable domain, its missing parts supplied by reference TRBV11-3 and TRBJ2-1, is EAGVVQSPRYKIIEKKQPVAFWCNPISGHNTLYWYLQNLGQGPELLIRYENEEAVDDSQLPKDRFSAERLKGVDSTLKIQPAELGDSAVYLCASSLEGPPSGSVNEQFFGPGTRLTVL.

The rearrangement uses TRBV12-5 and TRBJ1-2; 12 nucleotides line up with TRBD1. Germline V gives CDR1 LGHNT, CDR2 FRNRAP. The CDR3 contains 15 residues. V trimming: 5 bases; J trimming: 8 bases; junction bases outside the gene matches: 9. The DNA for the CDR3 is TGTGCTAGTGGTCAACCGGGACAGGGGGCTGGGGGCTACACCTTC. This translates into CASGQPGQGAGGYTF.

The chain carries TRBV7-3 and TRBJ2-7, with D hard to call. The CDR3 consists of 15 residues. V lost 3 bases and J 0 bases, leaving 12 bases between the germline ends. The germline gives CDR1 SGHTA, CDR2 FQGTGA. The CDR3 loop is CASSFRPGPSYEQYF. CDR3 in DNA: TGTGCCAGCAGCTTTAGGCCGGGTCCCTCCTACGAGCAGTACTTC.

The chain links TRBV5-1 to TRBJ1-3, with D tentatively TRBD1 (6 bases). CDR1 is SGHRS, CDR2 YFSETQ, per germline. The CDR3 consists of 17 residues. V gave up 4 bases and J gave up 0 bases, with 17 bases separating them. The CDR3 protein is CASSREQGFNSGNTIYF. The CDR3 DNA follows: TGCGCCAGCAGCAGGGAACAGGGCTTTAACTCTGGAAACACCATATATTTT.

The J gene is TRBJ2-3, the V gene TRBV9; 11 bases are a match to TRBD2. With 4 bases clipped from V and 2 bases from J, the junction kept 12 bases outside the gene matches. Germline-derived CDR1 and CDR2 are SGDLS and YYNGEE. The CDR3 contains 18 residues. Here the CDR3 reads CASSSKLVAGGPTDTQYF. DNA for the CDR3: TGTGCCAGCAGCTCTAAATTGGTAGCGGGAGGGCCCACAGATACGCAGTATTTT.

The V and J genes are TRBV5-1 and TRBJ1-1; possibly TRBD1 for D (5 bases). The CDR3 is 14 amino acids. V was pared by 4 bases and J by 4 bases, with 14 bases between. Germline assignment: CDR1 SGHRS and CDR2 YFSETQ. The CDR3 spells CASSLQGGTTEAFF. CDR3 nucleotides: TGCGCCAGCAGCCTCCAGGGCGGCACCACTGAAGCTTTCTTT.

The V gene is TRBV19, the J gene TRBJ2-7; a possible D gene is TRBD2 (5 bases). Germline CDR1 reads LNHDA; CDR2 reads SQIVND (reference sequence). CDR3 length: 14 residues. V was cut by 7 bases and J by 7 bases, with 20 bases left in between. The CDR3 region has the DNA TGTGCCAGTACCCCCGGGGTTGACTTCAGAGAGCAGTACTTC. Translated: CASTPGVDFREQYF.

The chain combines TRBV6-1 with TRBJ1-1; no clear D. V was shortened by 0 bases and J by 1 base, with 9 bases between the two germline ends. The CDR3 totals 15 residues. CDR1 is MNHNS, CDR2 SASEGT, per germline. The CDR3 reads CASSEAPSKNTEAFF. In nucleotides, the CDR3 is TGTGCCAGCAGTGAAGCCCCCAGTAAGAACACTGAAGCTTTCTTT.

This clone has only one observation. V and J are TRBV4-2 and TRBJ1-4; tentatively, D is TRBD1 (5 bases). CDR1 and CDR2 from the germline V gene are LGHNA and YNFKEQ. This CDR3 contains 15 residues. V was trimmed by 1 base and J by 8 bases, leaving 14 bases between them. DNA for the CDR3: TGTGCCAGCAGCCAAGTAGATCAGGGCTCGGAAAAACTGTTTTTT. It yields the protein CASSQVDQGSEKLFF.

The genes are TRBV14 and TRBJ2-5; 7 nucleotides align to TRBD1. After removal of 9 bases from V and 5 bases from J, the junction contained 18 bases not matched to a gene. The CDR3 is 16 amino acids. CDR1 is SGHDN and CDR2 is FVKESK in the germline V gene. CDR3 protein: CASAKRGDSLRETQYF. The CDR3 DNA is TGTGCCAGTGCGAAGCGAGGGGACAGCCTCCGGGAGACCCAGTACTTC.

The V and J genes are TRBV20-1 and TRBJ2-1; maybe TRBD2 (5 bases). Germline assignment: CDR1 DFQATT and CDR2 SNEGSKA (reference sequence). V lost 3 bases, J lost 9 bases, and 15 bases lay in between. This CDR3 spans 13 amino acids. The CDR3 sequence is CSASHSRAGEQFF. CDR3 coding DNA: TGCAGTGCTAGTCACTCGAGGGCCGGTGAGCAGTTCTTC.

This chain's CDR3 is CASGIPGTGGHEQYF. The CDR3 DNA sequence: TGTGCCAGCGGGATTCCCGGGACAGGGGGCCACGAGCAGTACTTC. V usage is TRBV27 and J usage is TRBJ2-7, with 12 positions matching TRBD1. This CDR3 contains 15 residues. The trim removed 8 bases at V and 5 bases at J, leaving 10 bases unmatched. Germline V lookup: CDR1 MNHEY, CDR2 SMNVEV (reference sequence).

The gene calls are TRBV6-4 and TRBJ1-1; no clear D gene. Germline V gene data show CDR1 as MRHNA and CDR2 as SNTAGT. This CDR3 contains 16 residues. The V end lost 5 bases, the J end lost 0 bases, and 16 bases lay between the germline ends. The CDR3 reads CASSRSNAGMNTEAFF. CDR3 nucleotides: TGTGCCAGCAGTCGTTCCAACGCGGGGATGAACACTGAAGCTTTCTTT.

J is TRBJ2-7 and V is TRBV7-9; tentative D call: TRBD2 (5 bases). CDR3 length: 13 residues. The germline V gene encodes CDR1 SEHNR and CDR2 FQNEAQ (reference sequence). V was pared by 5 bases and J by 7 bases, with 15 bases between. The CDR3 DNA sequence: TGTGCCAGCAGCCCTATAGCGAGCCGGGAGCAGTACTTC. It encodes CASSPIASREQYF. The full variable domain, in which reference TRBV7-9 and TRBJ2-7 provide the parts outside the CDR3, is DTGVSQNPRHKITKRGQNVTFRCDPISEHNRLYWYRQTLGQGPEFLTYFQNEAQLEKSRLLSDRFSAERPKGSFSTLEIQRTEQGDSAMYLCASSPIASREQYFGPGTRLTVT.

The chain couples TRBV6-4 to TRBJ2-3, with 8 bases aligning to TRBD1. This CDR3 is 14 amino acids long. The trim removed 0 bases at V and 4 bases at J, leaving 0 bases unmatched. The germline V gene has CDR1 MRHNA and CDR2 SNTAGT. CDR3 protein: CASSDSQGADTQYF. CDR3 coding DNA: TGTGCCAGCAGTGACTCACAGGGGGCAGATACGCAGTATTTT.

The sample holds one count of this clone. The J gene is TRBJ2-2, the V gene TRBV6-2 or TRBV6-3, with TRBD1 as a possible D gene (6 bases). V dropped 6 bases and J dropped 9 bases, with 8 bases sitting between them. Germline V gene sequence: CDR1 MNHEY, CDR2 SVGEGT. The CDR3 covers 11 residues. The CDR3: CASSQGRELFF. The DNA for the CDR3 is TGTGCCAGCAGCCAGGGGCGGGAGCTGTTTTTT.

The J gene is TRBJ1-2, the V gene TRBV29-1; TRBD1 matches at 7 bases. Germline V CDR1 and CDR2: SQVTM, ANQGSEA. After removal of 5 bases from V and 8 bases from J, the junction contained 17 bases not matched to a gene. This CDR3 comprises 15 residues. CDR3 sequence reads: CSVRGSTTGELGYTF. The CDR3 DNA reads TGCAGCGTTAGAGGTTCCACAACAGGGGAACTCGGCTACACCTTC.

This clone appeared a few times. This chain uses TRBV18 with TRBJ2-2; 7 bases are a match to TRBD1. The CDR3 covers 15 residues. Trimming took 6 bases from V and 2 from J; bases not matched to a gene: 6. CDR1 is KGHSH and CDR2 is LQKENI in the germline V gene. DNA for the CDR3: TGTGCCAGCTCCGTCGGACAGGCTAACACCGGGGAGCTGTTTTTT. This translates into CASSVGQANTGELFF.

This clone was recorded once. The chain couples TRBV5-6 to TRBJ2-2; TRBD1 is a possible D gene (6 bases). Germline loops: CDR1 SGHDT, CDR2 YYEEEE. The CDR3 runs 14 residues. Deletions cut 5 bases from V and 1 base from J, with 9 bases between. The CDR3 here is CASSWGQNTGELFF. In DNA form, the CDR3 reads TGTGCCAGCAGTTGGGGACAGAACACCGGGGAGCTGTTTTTT.